This T cell receptor beta chain was observed in a study of cytomegalovirus exposure and HLA in healthy donors. Study results and limitations: 164 TCR beta chains were listed as cytomegalovirus-associated. Across donors, most TCRs were seen rarely, yet some public ones were widespread.

CDR1 and CDR2 from the germline V gene are MRHNA and SNTAGT. There are 15 residues in the CDR3. Trimming took 4 bases from V and 6 from J, leaving 18 bases between them. Sequenced by immunoSEQ multiplex PCR; TCRdb stores in-frame clones only, minus some. The data show under 75,000 clones, with over 90% seen just once and over 4% held by the top ten. Concerning this clone: Its matching antigen is unknown.

The donors were members of the approximately 130-subject validation cohort (separate from the approximately 670-subject first cohort). This clonotype was sampled from a young man in good health and CMV-seropositive. Sequences were obtained from PBMCs. The chain carries TRBV6-4 and TRBJ1-1, with D possibly matching TRBD1 (5 bases). CDR3 protein: CASSVSPGGNAEAFF. DNA of the CDR3: TGTGCCAGCAGTGTATCCCCGGGGGGTAACGCTGAAGCTTTCTTT.